This TCR beta chain came from a study of blood T cell repertoires in COVID-19. Turning to the study itself: Acute-phase and convalescent COVID-19 samples originated in the United States, Italy and Spain.

Germline V lookup: CDR1 SEHNR, CDR2 FQNEAQ (reference sequence). V lost 5 bases to trimming and J lost 3 bases, with 19 bases between them. CDR3 length: 16 residues. Only in-frame clones appear in the TCRdb table, and some are missing; sequencing was by immunoSEQ multiplex PCR. The sample has around 150,000 clones; around 85% are singletons. Material: peripheral blood. The clonotype comes from a human donor with acute or convalescent COVID-19. The donor label of this sample is uncertain. The genes are TRBV7-9 and TRBJ1-2; maybe TRBD1 (5 bases). In DNA, the CDR3 is TGTGCCAGCAGCCGAAACGGGGGACGGACGCACTATGGCTACACCTTC. Amino acids: CASSRNGGRTHYGYTF.